These 10 T cell receptor beta chains share one sample of origin, sequenced in a study of blood T cells in healthy people across ages (dated by TCRdb to between 2015 and 2017). Library generation was performed with 5' RACE. Sequencing was performed on an Illumina HiSeq 2500. A second PCR of roughly 7 to 11 cycles was run with a J-beta primer mix and a sample-barcoded 5' primer. Using fastp at Q25 and MiXCR, TCRdb reprocessed the public reads and kept productive beta chains. Identical CDR3 protein sequences are pooled into one entry, listed with their most common genes and DNA. This sample lists around 870,000 distinct CDR3 sequences; less than 35% were detected once. The top ten hold 15% to 20% of the sample. The sequenced sample was blood. All receptors derive from a woman of 80 years or more in good health.

A word on this clonotype: A much larger clone is a single base away; this may be a read error. V and J are TRBV25-1 and TRBJ2-3; no firm D call. Germline V gene sequence: CDR1 MGHDK, CDR2 SYGVNS. Trimming left V 1 base short and J 2 bases short, with 10 bases between. The CDR3 loop spans 15 amino acids. In DNA form, the CDR3 reads TGTGCCAGCAGTGAATGGAAAGGGTTCACAGATACGCAGTATTTT. Translating it yields CASSEWKGFTDTQYF.

V usage is TRBV5-1 and J usage is TRBJ2-4; 13 bases are shared with TRBD2. Near its end, the DNA agrees better with TRBJ2-5, so the J call may be wrong. The CDR3 extends over 16 amino acids. Germline lookup yields CDR1 SGHRS and CDR2 YFSETQ. CDR3 loop: CASSPGTSGIQETQYF. CDR3 coding DNA: TGCGCCAGCAGCCCAGGGACTAGCGGGATACAAGAGACCCAGTACTTC.

A note on this clonotype: A much larger clonotype is one base distant, so this may be a read error. This chain joins TRBV7-9 and TRBJ2-1; D unresolved. Germline assignment: CDR1 SEHNR and CDR2 FQNEAQ (reference sequence). The CDR3 covers 15 residues. Here the CDR3 DNA reads TGTGCCAGCAGCTTAGCTGGGTCAGTGTACAATGAGCGGTTCTTC. This sequence encodes CASSLAGSVYNERFF.

This clonotype was seen many times. The chain uses TRBV24-1 and TRBJ2-1; 10 bases are shared with TRBD1. The CDR3 length is 17 residues. Trimming took 3 bases from V and 0 from J; bases not matched to a gene: 4. Germline-derived CDR1 and CDR2 are KGHDR and SFDVKD. The chain's CDR3 is CATSDGDRGNSYNEQFF. The CDR3 coding sequence is TGTGCCACCAGTGATGGGGACAGGGGTAACTCCTACAATGAGCAGTTCTTC.

This clonotype was observed many times. The rearrangement joins TRBV10-1 to TRBJ2-5; possible D gene TRBD2, 6 bases. CDR1 is WNHNN and CDR2 is SYGVQD in the germline V gene (reference sequence). The V gene lost 3 bases and the J gene lost 5 bases, with 19 bases spanning the gap. The CDR3 has 16 amino acids. This CDR3 is CASSDPLGTGRETQYF. The CDR3 DNA is TGCGCCAGCAGTGACCCGCTAGGGACTGGAAGGGAGACCCAGTACTTC.

The sample holds many counts of this clonotype. The V call is TRBV28, the J call TRBJ2-5, with 8 bases aligning to TRBD1. J was trimmed by 0 bases and V by 8 bases; bases with no gene match: 8. The CDR3 is 15 amino acids. In germline, CDR1 is MDHEN, CDR2 SYDVKM. The CDR3 region has the DNA TGTGCCAGCGGTTGGGACAGGAGGTACCAAGAGACCCAGTACTTC. Its translation is CASGWDRRYQETQYF.

This clonotype has a count of ten or more. The rearrangement joins TRBV5-1 to TRBJ2-3, with TRBD1 as a possible D gene (6 bases). CDR3 length: 15 amino acids. Between the trimmed V and J ends, which lost 4 bases and 1 base, there was a span of 13 bases. Germline values: CDR1 SGHRS, CDR2 YFSETQ. CDR3 residues: CASSPRDKGTDTQYF. DNA of the CDR3: TGCGCCAGCAGCCCCCGGGACAAAGGCACAGATACGCAGTATTTT.

This clonotype was found a few times. V is TRBV2 and J is TRBJ1-1; 10 nucleotides align to TRBD1. There are 14 residues in the CDR3. Germline values: CDR1 SNHLY, CDR2 FYNNEI. J gave up 6 bases and V 6 bases, and 7 bases lay outside the gene matches. CDR3: CASRVGQGFPEAFF. In DNA form, the CDR3 reads TGTGCCAGCAGGGTGGGACAGGGGTTCCCTGAAGCTTTCTTT.

This clonotype was counted a few times. The chain uses TRBV7-2 and TRBJ1-4; D is uncertain. This CDR3 is built from 16 residues. CDR1 is SGHTA, CDR2 FQGNSA, per germline. V shed 5 bases and J shed 4 bases, with 17 bases lying between them. The CDR3 nucleotides read TGTGCCAGCAGCCCCAAACCGGCCGTAGTTAATGAAAAACTGTTTTTT. It is translated as CASSPKPAVVNEKLFF.

The sample holds many counts of this clonotype. The chain carries TRBV12-3 or TRBV12-4 and TRBJ1-1; D is perhaps TRBD1 (5 bases). The CDR3 length is 13 residues. Trimming left V 3 bases short and J 7 bases short, with 12 bases between. Written as DNA, the CDR3 is TGTGCCAGCAGTTTTATGGACAACCTTGAAGCTTTCTTT. Translated, it gives CASSFMDNLEAFF.